This TCR beta chain was captured by sequencing in a study of cytomegalovirus exposure and HLA in healthy donors (TCRdb year 2017). A note on the overall study: According to a later analysis, the roughly 130 validation repertoires were produced on the same platform as the approximately 600 repertoires of the first cohort. The study aimed to test whether signatures of past pathogen exposure could be identified by cataloging public T cell receptors. In addition to the first cohort of 650 to 750 subjects, a separate validation cohort of approximately 110 different subjects was used. The study combined high-throughput TCR immunosequencing, statistical association of individual TCRs with disease status, and machine learning to predict cytomegalovirus infection status.

Library generation was performed with the immunoSEQ multiplex PCR assay. The study's processing was this. A statistical classification framework was built to diagnose cytomegalovirus status from the catalog of TCR beta chain sequences. Held by TCRdb, this immuneACCESS table contains in-frame sequences only and omits some clones. Under half of the omission traces to an unresolved V gene where checked; the cause of the rest is unknown. V, J and clone size are those of that table, while D and trimming were read from the DNA. Present in this sample are roughly 230,000 clones, around 90% of which were seen just once. Together, the top ten hold 3.1% of the sample. The germline V gene supplies CDR1 MGHDK and CDR2 SYGVNS. Reading from cysteine to phenylalanine, the CDR3 counts 18 amino acids. Of the read, only the CDR3 DNA is kept; its 54 bases are in frame from base 1. V sheds 4 bases and J sheds 2 bases, leaving 23 bases between their ends.

Concerning this clone: Its antigen is unknown. Per-nucleotide qualities are absent, and no much larger clonotype sits a single base away.

The investigation overall reported the following: A total of about 150 TCR beta chains were listed by the study as associated with cytomegalovirus. Most TCR sequences were seen in very few donors, while some public TCRs were found in many individuals. In both the original and validation cohorts, the classifier was reported to diagnose cytomegalovirus status with high specificity and sensitivity. A later analysis had no HLA typing for the validation cohort, so co-occurrence there was scored across all 120 or so repertoires. The authors suggested that the approach could potentially be generalized to other disease states and immunological phenotypes. A few of the identified cytomegalovirus-associated TCR beta chains were confirmed in vitro to be specific for cytomegalovirus antigens. In a later analysis, TCRs clustered in the first cohort were found to also tend to co-occur in the 120 or so validation repertoires, with approximately 94% of cluster scores above 0.

Separate from the roughly 630-subject first cohort, the validation cohort of about 110 subjects was the group to which the donors belonged. The sequenced sample was PBMCs. Rearrangement joined TRBV25-1 to TRBJ2-5; a weak D assignment points to TRBD1 (5 bases agree). The TCR sequence derives from a woman aged 25 to 39 in good health and CMV-seronegative. The nucleotide sequence is given as TGTGCCAGCAGTGGCCGGCTAGGATTTGGGGCACAACAAGAGACCCAGTACTTC. This encodes CASSGRLGFGAQQETQYF.